This TCR beta chain was identified in a study of blood T cell repertoires in COVID-19. Libraries were prepared by immunoSEQ multiplex PCR; TCRdb keeps only in-frame clonotypes and omits some of them. This table has tens of thousands of clones, around 87% appearing once. Sequences were obtained from peripheral blood. The source of this sequence is a man aged 55 to 70 with active COVID-19.

The CDR3 protein is CASSPPGQLANYGYTF. In nucleotides, the CDR3 is TGTGCCAGCTCACCACCGGGGCAGTTAGCTAACTATGGCTACACCTTC. This chain links TRBV18 with TRBJ1-2, with D possibly matching TRBD1 (5 bases). There are 16 residues in the CDR3. Germline-derived CDR1 and CDR2 are KGHSH and LQKENI. V lost 0 bases and J 0 bases, leaving 11 bases between the germline ends.